This TCR beta chain was recovered during a study of blood T cell repertoires in COVID-19. At the level of the study: The study drew acute and convalescent COVID-19 samples from the United States, Italy and Spain. T cells, B-cell-depleted T cells, or PBMCs provided the cDNA or gDNA that served as material.

Authors' analysis steps: Cell counts per sample came from amplifying reference gene primers. Method: immunoSEQ multiplex PCR; TCRdb's copy keeps in-frame clones and lacks some. V and J calls plus clone size are reproduced from that table; the DNA served to infer D and trimming. In the table there are 75,000 to 85,000 clones, 88% of which are singletons. The ends lost 1 base at V and 7 bases at J; junction bases unmatched: 11. The length of the CDR3 is 18 residues. The germline CDR1 and CDR2 sequences are LGHDT and YNNKEL (reference sequence). Sequencing was done on a sample of peripheral blood. The V gene is TRBV3-1 (or the pseudogene TRBV3-2), the J gene TRBJ1-3, with 12 bases identical to TRBD1. This sequence was found in a human donor in a cohort sampled during active COVID-19. The CDR3 region is CASSQVGQGALGSNTIYF. The CDR3 nucleotides are TGTGCCAGCAGCCAAGTGGGACAGGGGGCTCTAGGAAGCAACACCATATATTTT.